Below, 10 T cell receptor beta chains from the same sample are listed, as sequenced in a study of OX40 agonist ivuxolimab in advanced cancers. Library method: the immunoSEQ multiplex PCR assay. In TCRdb, the immuneACCESS table is reduced to in-frame sequences with V and J assigned. These tables do not hold every clone; where another copy was compared, an unresolved V gene accounts for under half, and the others remain unexplained. The sample data list some 120,000 clones, and approximately 90% of these were observed just once. Clones ranked in the top ten supply 0.81% of the sample. Sequencing was performed on CD4+ or CD8+ T cells sorted from blood, taken in a trial of the OX40 agonist ivuxolimab. The receptors were sampled from an adult with an advanced solid tumor such as melanoma, head and neck, liver or kidney cancer.

This clone was detected a few times. The chain joins TRBV9 to TRBJ1-5, with TRBD1 matching 9 bases. This CDR3 contains 14 residues. The germline gives CDR1 SGDLS, CDR2 YYNGEE. Trimming removed 4 bases from V and 4 bases from J; junction bases left unmatched: 3. The CDR3 DNA reads TGTGCCAGCAGCACGGGACAGGGAAATCAGCCCCAGCATTTT. It is translated as CASSTGQGNQPQHF.

The chain joins TRBV5-1 to TRBJ2-3, with D possibly TRBD1 on 6 matching bases. Germline CDR1 is SGHRS and CDR2 is YFSETQ. V lost 4 bases and J lost 0, with 12 bases in between. The CDR3 runs to 15 residues. The CDR3 coding sequence is TGCGCCAGCAGCCGGCTGGGGGCAAGCACAGATACGCAGTATTTT. Translating it yields CASSRLGASTDTQYF.

The chain employs TRBV28 and TRBJ2-3; TRBD1 is a possible D gene (6 bases). Trimming pared 5 bases from V and 3 bases from J, leaving 9 bases between. This CDR3 region has 13 residues. Germline values: CDR1 MDHEN, CDR2 SYDVKM. The CDR3 is CASSHQGTDTQYF. CDR3 DNA sequence: TGTGCCAGCAGTCATCAGGGGACAGATACGCAGTATTTT.

The chain links TRBV27 to TRBJ1-6; D possibly corresponds to TRBD1 (5 bases). Trimming took off 9 bases at V and 16 bases at J, with 22 bases between the two ends. This CDR3 has 13 residues. Per germline, CDR1 MNHEY and CDR2 SMNVEV (reference sequence). The CDR3 sequence: CASASWMGGTLHF. CDR3 sequence (DNA): TGTGCCAGTGCTTCTTGGATGGGGGGGACTCTCCACTTT.

The V and J genes are TRBV2 and TRBJ2-1, with 8 bases lining up with TRBD1. This CDR3 has 13 amino acids. Germline V gene sequence: CDR1 SNHLY, CDR2 FYNNEI. The J segment lost 5 bases and the V segment lost 11 bases, leaving 8 bases of the junction unmatched. CDR3 residues: CALSQGVNNEQFF. The CDR3 nucleotides read TGTGCCCTCTCACAGGGGGTCAACAATGAGCAGTTCTTC.

The CDR3 region is CASSSFRVVGDTQYF. The DNA for the CDR3 is TGCGCCAGCAGCTCTTTCCGGGTGGTTGGGGATACGCAGTATTTT. The rearrangement links TRBV5-1 to TRBJ2-3; D is uncertain. This CDR3 is built from 15 residues. CDR1 is SGHRS, CDR2 YFSETQ, per germline. With 3 bases removed from V and 6 bases from J, the gap between germline ends came to 17 bases. The full variable domain, completed using reference TRBV5-1 and TRBJ2-3, is KAGVTQTPRYLIKTRGQQVTLSCSPISGHRSVSWYQQTPGQGLQFLFEYFSETQRNKGNFPGRFSGRQFSNSRSEMNVSTLELGDSALYLCASSSFRVVGDTQYFGPGTRLTVL.

The chain links TRBV6-1 to TRBJ1-5, with TRBD1 matching 7 bases. The V gene's germline CDR1 is MNHNS and CDR2 SASEGT. Losses at the gene ends were 5 bases for V and 1 base for J; bases not matched to a gene: 2. CDR3 length: 14 residues. The CDR3 DNA sequence: TGTGCCAGCAGTAGGGGACAGAGCAATCAGCCCCAGCATTTT. It translates to CASSRGQSNQPQHF.

The chain combines TRBV10-3 with TRBJ2-3; 10 bases match TRBD2. CDR1 and CDR2 from the germline V gene are ENHRY and SYGVKD. J gave up 11 bases and V 2 bases, and 7 bases lay outside the gene matches. This CDR3 is built from 14 residues. Here the CDR3 reads CAISEVKREGEQYF. The CDR3, as DNA: TGTGCCATCAGTGAGGTGAAGCGGGAGGGTGAGCAGTATTTT.

The chain employs TRBV7-2 and TRBJ2-7, with D perhaps matching TRBD1 (5 bases). Germline V gene sequence: CDR1 SGHTA, CDR2 FQGNSA. The CDR3 is 13 residues long. Trimming shortened V by 6 bases and J by 2 bases, and 11 bases separated the two germline ends. The CDR3 sequence: CASSSVGPYEQYF. In DNA, the CDR3 is TGTGCCAGCAGTTCGGTGGGGCCCTACGAGCAGTACTTC. Full variable domain (missing parts from reference TRBV7-2 and TRBJ2-7): GAGVSQSPSNKVTEKGKDVELRCDPISGHTALYWYRQSLGQGLEFLIYFQGNSAPDKSGLPSDRFSAERTGGSVSTLTIQRTQQEDSAVYLCASSSVGPYEQYFGPGTRLTVT.

The rearrangement joins TRBV4-1 to TRBJ2-5; D is undetermined. Germline CDR1 and CDR2: MGHRA and YSYEKL. Trimming cost V 3 bases and J 2 bases, with 10 bases left between them. This CDR3 has 14 residues. CDR3 DNA sequence: TGCGCCAGCAGCCATTTTGCAGAGCAAGAGACCCAGTACTTC. It codes for CASSHFAEQETQYF.